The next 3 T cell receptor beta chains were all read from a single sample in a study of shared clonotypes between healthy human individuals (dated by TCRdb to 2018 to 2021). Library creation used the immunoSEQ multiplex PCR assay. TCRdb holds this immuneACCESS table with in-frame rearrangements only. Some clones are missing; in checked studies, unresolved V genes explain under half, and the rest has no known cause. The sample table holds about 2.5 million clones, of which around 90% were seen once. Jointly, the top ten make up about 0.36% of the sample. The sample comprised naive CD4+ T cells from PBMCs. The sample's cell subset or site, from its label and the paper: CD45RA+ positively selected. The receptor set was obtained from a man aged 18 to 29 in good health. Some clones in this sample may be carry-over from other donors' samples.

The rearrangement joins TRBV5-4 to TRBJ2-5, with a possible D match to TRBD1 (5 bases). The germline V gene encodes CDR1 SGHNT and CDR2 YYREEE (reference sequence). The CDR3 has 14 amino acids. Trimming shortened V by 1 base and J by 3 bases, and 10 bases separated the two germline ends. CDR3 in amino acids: CASSLWQGEETQYF. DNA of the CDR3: TGTGCCAGCAGCTTGTGGCAGGGCGAAGAGACCCAGTACTTC.

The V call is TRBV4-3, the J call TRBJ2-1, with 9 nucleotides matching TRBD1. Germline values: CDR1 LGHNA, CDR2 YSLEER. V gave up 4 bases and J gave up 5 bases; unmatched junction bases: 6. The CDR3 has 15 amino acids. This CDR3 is CASSLSGTGNNEQFF. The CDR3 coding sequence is TGCGCCAGCAGCCTATCCGGGACAGGGAACAATGAGCAGTTCTTC.

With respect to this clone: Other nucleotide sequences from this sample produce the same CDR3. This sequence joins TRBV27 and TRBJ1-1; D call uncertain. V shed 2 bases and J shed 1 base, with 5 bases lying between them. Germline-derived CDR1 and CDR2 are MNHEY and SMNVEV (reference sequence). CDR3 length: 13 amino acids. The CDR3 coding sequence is TGTGCCAGCAGTTTAAGGCAGAACACTGAAGCTTTCTTT. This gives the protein CASSLRQNTEAFF.